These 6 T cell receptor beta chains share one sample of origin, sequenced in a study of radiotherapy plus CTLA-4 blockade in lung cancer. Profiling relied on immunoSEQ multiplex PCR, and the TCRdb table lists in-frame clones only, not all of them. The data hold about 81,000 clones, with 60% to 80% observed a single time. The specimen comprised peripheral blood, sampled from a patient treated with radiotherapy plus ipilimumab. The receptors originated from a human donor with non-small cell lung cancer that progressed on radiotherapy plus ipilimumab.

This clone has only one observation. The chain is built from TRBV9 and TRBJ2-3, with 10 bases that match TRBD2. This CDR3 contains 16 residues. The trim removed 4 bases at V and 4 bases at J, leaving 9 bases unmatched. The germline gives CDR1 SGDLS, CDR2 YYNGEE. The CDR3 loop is CASSPPVSGGADTQYF. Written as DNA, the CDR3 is TGTGCCAGCAGCCCTCCCGTAAGCGGGGGGGCAGATACGCAGTATTTT. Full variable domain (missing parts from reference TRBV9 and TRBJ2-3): DSGVTQTPKHLITATGQRVTLRCSPRSGDLSVYWYQQSLDQGLQFLIQYYNGEERAKGNILERFSAQQFPDLHSELNLSSLELGDSALYFCASSPPVSGGADTQYFGPGTRLTVL.

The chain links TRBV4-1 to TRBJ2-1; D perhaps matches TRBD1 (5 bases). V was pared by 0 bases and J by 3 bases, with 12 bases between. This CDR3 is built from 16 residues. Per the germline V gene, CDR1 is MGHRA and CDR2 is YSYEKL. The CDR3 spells CASSQDATTVYNEQFF. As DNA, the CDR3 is TGCGCCAGCAGCCAAGATGCCACGACAGTCTACAATGAGCAGTTCTTC.

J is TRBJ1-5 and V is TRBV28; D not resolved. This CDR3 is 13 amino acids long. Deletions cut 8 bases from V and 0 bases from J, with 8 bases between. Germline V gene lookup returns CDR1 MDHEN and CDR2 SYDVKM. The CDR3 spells CASVRYSNQPQHF. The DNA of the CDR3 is TGTGCCAGCGTCCGGTATAGCAATCAGCCCCAGCATTTT.

This CDR3 is CASSESCPPPQHF. CDR3 sequence (DNA): TGCGCCAGCAGTGAGTCTTGTCCTCCTCCCCAGCATTTT. The genes are TRBV10-1 and TRBJ1-5; D gene uncertain. Germline V gene sequence: CDR1 WNHNN, CDR2 SYGVQD (reference sequence). CDR3 length: 13 amino acids. V was trimmed by 0 bases and J by 10 bases, leaving 10 bases between them.

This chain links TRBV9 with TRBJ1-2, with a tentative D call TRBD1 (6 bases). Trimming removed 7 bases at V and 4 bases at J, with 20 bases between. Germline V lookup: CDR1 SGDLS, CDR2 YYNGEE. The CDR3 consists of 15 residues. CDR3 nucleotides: TGTGCCAGCTGGGGGGTGCAGGGGCGCGGCTATGGCTACACCTTC. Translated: CASWGVQGRGYGYTF.

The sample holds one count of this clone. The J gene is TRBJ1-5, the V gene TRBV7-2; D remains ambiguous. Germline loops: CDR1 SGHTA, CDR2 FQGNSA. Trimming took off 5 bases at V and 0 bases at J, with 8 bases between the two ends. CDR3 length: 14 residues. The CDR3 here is CASSQEYSNQPQHF. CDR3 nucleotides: TGTGCCAGCAGCCAAGAGTATAGCAATCAGCCCCAGCATTTT.